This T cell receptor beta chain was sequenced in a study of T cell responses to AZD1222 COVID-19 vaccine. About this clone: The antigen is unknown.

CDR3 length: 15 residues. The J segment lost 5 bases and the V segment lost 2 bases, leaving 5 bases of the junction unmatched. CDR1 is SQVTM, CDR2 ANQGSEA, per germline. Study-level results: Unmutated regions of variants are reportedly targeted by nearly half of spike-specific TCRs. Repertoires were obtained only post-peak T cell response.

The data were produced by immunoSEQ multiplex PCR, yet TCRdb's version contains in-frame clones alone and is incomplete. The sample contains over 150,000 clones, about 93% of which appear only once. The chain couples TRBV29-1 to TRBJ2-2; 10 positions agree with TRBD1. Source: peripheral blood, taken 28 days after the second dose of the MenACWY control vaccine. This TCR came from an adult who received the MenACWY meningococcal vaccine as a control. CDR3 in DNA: TGCAGCGTTGAAAAAGCGGACAGGGGGACCGGGGAGCTGTTTTTT. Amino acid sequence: CSVEKADRGTGELFF.